These T cell receptor beta chains were read from a single sample in a study of T cell responses to AZD1222 COVID-19 vaccine. Clones were sequenced by immunoSEQ multiplex PCR, and TCRdb holds only the in-frame ones, with some missing. The sample consists of 130,000 to 150,000 clones, just under 95% of them appearing once. The input for sequencing was peripheral blood, taken after recovery from COVID-19. The source is an adult who had recovered from COVID-19. The CDR3 runs from the conserved cysteine through the conserved F or W. The D gene is left open where the match is weak. Not all rows give a size; the values are once, few, many and, for expanded clones, a class.

V	size	J	D	CDR3	DNA
TRBV4-1	-	TRBJ2-1	TRBD2	CASSQASGRYNEQFF	TGCGCCAGCAGCCAGGCTAGCGGGAGGTATAATGAGCAGTTCTTC
TRBV18	-	TRBJ1-2	-	CASSPPNDRSNYGYTF	TGTGCCAGCTCACCACCTAACGACCGATCTAACTATGGCTACACCTTC
TRBV28	-	TRBJ2-5	TRBD1	CASSSRGTGPRGTQYF	TGTGCCAGCAGTTCCCGGGGGACAGGCCCTCGGGGGACCCAGTACTTC
TRBV7-3	-	TRBJ2-2	-	CASSDRPNTGELFF	TGTGCCAGCAGTGACAGACCGAACACCGGGGAGCTGTTTTTT
TRBV27	-	TRBJ2-1	-	CASSRPLSSYNEQFF	TGTGCCAGCAGCCGCCCATTAAGCTCCTACAATGAGCAGTTCTTC
TRBV14	-	TRBJ2-1	TRBD2	CASSNSGSSGEQFF	TGTGCCAGCAGCAATAGCGGGAGTAGTGGTGAGCAGTTCTTC
TRBV2	-	TRBJ1-2	-	CASSEGAGGYTF	TGTGCCAGCAGTGAAGGGGCGGGTGGCTACACCTTC
TRBV9	-	TRBJ2-7	TRBD2	CASSKGTSYEQYF	TGTGCCAGCAGCAAAGGGACTAGTTACGAGCAGTACTTC
TRBV4-2	-	TRBJ2-1	-	CASSQEGTTANEQFF	TGTGCCAGCAGCCAAGAAGGAACGACAGCCAATGAGCAGTTCTTC
TRBV4-1	-	TRBJ2-3	-	CASSYEPGQGPTDTQYF	TGCGCCAGCAGCTACGAGCCGGGACAAGGGCCCACAGATACGCAGTATTTT
TRBV12-1	-	TRBJ1-2	-	CASSPLLGDRDPF	TGTGCCAGCAGCCCGTTGTTAGGGGACAGGGACCCCTTC
TRBV19	-	TRBJ1-2	-	CASSVQGYYGYTF	TGTGCCAGTAGTGTCCAGGGCTACTATGGCTACACCTTC
TRBV28	-	TRBJ2-7	TRBD1	CASSSPGQGISYEQYF	TGTGCCAGCAGTTCCCCGGGACAGGGTATTTCGTACGAGCAGTACTTC
TRBV28	-	TRBJ1-4	-	CASFDRSGGANEKLFF	TGTGCCAGCTTCGACCGGAGCGGCGGGGCTAATGAAAAACTGTTTTTT
TRBV14	-	TRBJ1-1	-	CASSHISGTGTEAFF	TGTGCCAGCAGCCATATATCAGGGACTGGCACTGAAGCTTTCTTT
TRBV9	-	TRBJ2-7	TRBD1	CASSVYGQGYDEQYF	TGTGCCAGCAGCGTCTACGGACAGGGGTACGACGAGCAGTACTTC
TRBV11-2	few	TRBJ2-7	-	CASSLEASRAYEQYF	TGTGCCAGCAGCTTAGAAGCGTCAAGGGCCTACGAGCAGTACTTC
TRBV12-3/TRBV12-4	-	TRBJ2-2	-	CASFRGRTGELFF	TGTGCCAGCTTTCGGGGGAGGACCGGGGAGCTGTTTTTT
TRBV10-3	-	TRBJ2-7	TRBD2	CAIGGLVSYEQYF	TGTGCCATCGGGGGACTAGTTTCCTACGAGCAGTACTTC
TRBV2	-	TRBJ2-5	TRBD2	CASSENPSGRGETQYF	TGTGCCAGCAGTGAGAACCCTAGCGGGAGGGGGGAGACCCAGTACTTC
TRBV10-2	-	TRBJ2-3	TRBD1	CASSQRQGTFDTQYF	TGCGCCAGCAGCCAGCGACAGGGGACGTTTGATACGCAGTATTTT
TRBV11-3	-	TRBJ1-5	-	CASKNCSKGQPQHF	TGTGCCAGCAAAAACTGCTCTAAAGGACAGCCCCAGCATTTT
TRBV5-1	-	TRBJ1-4	-	CASSFSTGTNEKLFF	TGCGCCAGCAGCTTCAGCACGGGTACTAATGAAAAACTGTTTTTT
TRBV12-3/TRBV12-4	-	TRBJ2-2	-	CASSTRGFGELFF	TGTGCCAGCAGTACCAGGGGTTTCGGGGAGCTGTTTTTT
TRBV14	-	TRBJ2-7	-	CASSPIDYYEQYF	TGTGCCAGCAGTCCAATTGACTACTACGAGCAGTACTTC
TRBV18	-	TRBJ2-1	TRBD2	CASSPPGLAGINEQFF	TGTGCCAGCTCACCGCCTGGACTAGCGGGAATAAATGAGCAGTTCTTC
TRBV4-1	-	TRBJ2-3	-	CASSQEPADLTDTQYF	TGCGCCAGCAGCCAAGAACCAGCGGACCTCACAGATACGCAGTATTTT
TRBV3-1/TRBV3-2	-	TRBJ2-1	-	CATSPRAHQGEQFF	TGTGCCACCAGCCCCCGGGCCCACCAGGGTGAGCAGTTCTTC
TRBV28	-	TRBJ1-5	-	CASTAGNSNQPQHF	TGTGCCAGTACCGCAGGGAATAGCAATCAGCCCCAGCATTTT
TRBV3-1/TRBV3-2	-	TRBJ2-3	TRBD2	CASSQRSSGRGDTQYF	TGTGCCAGCAGCCAACGATCTAGCGGGAGGGGAGATACGCAGTATTTT
TRBV6-5	-	TRBJ2-1	TRBD2	CASRLAGGRNEQFF	TGTGCCAGCAGGCTAGCGGGAGGGCGCAATGAGCAGTTCTTC
TRBV27	-	TRBJ1-1	-	CASSFGEGTEAFF	TGTGCCAGCAGTTTTGGCGAGGGGACTGAAGCTTTCTTT
TRBV23-1	-	TRBJ2-7	TRBD1	CASSLGDRGAYEQYF	TGCGCCAGCAGTCTAGGAGACAGGGGGGCCTACGAGCAGTACTTC
TRBV6-2/TRBV6-3	-	TRBJ1-6	-	CASSMTGKNSPLHF	TGTGCCAGCAGTATGACAGGAAAGAATTCACCCCTCCACTTT
TRBV10-2	-	TRBJ2-7	-	CASKDHYEQYF	TGCGCCAGCAAAGACCACTACGAGCAGTACTTC
TRBV28	once	TRBJ2-7	TRBD1	CASSLGTGLGEQYF	TGTGCCAGCAGTTTAGGGACAGGGCTAGGCGAGCAGTACTTC
TRBV5-5	-	TRBJ1-5	TRBD1	CASRDGTAGNQPQHF	TGTGCCAGCAGGGACGGGACAGCGGGCAATCAGCCCCAGCATTTT
TRBV28	-	TRBJ2-2	-	CASSPPGHNTGELFF	TGTGCCAGCAGTCCCCCGGGACATAACACCGGGGAGCTGTTTTTT
TRBV19	-	TRBJ2-7	TRBD2	CASSIEVEGTSGSYEQYF	TGTGCCAGTAGTATAGAAGTGGAGGGGACTAGCGGGAGCTACGAGCAGTACTTC
TRBV20-1	-	TRBJ2-1	-	CSASYYEQFF	TGCAGTGCTAGTTATTATGAGCAGTTCTTC
TRBV19	once	TRBJ2-7	TRBD2	CASSIGLAGTYEQYF	TGTGCCAGTAGTATAGGTCTAGCGGGGACCTACGAGCAGTACTTC
TRBV9	once	TRBJ2-4	-	CASSVGSDPDIQYF	TGTGCCAGCAGCGTAGGGTCGGATCCGGACATTCAGTACTTC